The rows below give T cell receptor beta chains drawn from one sample of a study of T cell responses to AZD1222 COVID-19 vaccine. The data were produced by immunoSEQ multiplex PCR, yet TCRdb's version contains in-frame clones alone and is incomplete. The sample holds 190,000 or so clones, approximately 93% seen once. The specimen was peripheral blood, collected 28 days after the second AZD1222 dose. The receptors originated from an adult who received the AZD1222 COVID-19 vaccine. Both conserved end residues are part of each CDR3. D genes are given only for firm matches. Size values are once, few and many counts, or a class for expanded clones, and some rows have none.

>TRBJ1-6|.|TRBV27|.
CASSFQGPNSPLHF
TGTGCCAGCAGTTTTCAGGGGCCTAATTCACCCCTCCACTTT
>TRBJ2-7|.|TRBV19|.
CASKEGQSYEQYF
TGTGCCAGTAAAGAAGGGCAGAGCTACGAGCAGTACTTC
>TRBJ2-2|.|TRBV11-3|.
CASSSPGHTTGELFF
TGTGCCAGCAGCTCTCCGGGACATACCACCGGGGAGCTGTTTTTT
>TRBJ1-4|TRBD1|TRBV6-1|once
CASSERTGANEKLFF
TGTGCCAGCAGTGAGAGGACAGGGGCTAATGAAAAACTGTTTTTT
>TRBJ2-2|.|TRBV7-3|.
CASSLNLANANTGELFF
TGTGCCAGCAGCTTAAATCTGGCTAACGCGAACACCGGGGAGCTGTTTTTT
>TRBJ2-3|TRBD2|TRBV5-8|.
CASSSQRGFTDTQYF
TGTGCCAGCAGCTCTCAGCGGGGTTTCACAGATACGCAGTATTTT
>TRBJ2-3|TRBD2|TRBV25-1|.
CASGPSGGATDTQYF
TGTGCCAGCGGTCCTAGCGGGGGGGCGACGGATACGCAGTATTTT
>TRBJ1-3|.|TRBV11-3|.
CASSSTSGNTIYF
TGTGCCAGCAGCTCAACGTCTGGAAACACCATATATTTT
>TRBJ2-1|.|TRBV7-4|.
CASSSPRGVSYNEQFF
TGTGCCAGCAGCTCCCCCCGGGGAGTCTCCTACAATGAGCAGTTCTTC
>TRBJ2-1|TRBD1|TRBV7-8|.
CASSKDRGSYNEQFF
TGTGCCAGCAGTAAAGACAGGGGTTCCTACAATGAGCAGTTCTTC
>TRBJ1-6|.|TRBV27|.
CASSARISSYNSPLHF
TGTGCCAGCAGTGCCCGTATCAGCTCCTATAATTCACCCCTCCACTTT
>TRBJ2-7|TRBD1|TRBV6-5|.
CASSQTGTGGEQYF
TGTGCCAGCAGTCAAACCGGGACAGGGGGCGAGCAGTACTTC
>TRBJ1-5|TRBD1|TRBV6-5|once
CASSGQGSRPQHF
TGTGCCAGCAGCGGACAGGGAAGTCGCCCCCAGCATTTT
>TRBJ1-2|.|TRBV7-8|.
CASSPRGRDYGYTF
TGTGCCAGCAGCCCCAGGGGTAGGGACTATGGCTACACCTTC
>TRBJ2-7|.|TRBV29-1|.
CSVRPGLSSYEQYF
TGCAGCGTTCGGCCGGGTCTATCCTCCTACGAGCAGTACTTC
>TRBJ1-5|.|TRBV3-1/TRBV3-2|.
CASSQGQGLNSNQPQHF
TGTGCCAGCAGCCAAGGGCAGGGACTAAATAGCAATCAGCCCCAGCATTTT
>TRBJ1-5|.|TRBV7-9|once
CASSSTGKSNQPQHF
TGTGCCAGCAGCTCGACGGGGAAGTCCAATCAGCCCCAGCATTTT
>TRBJ2-7|.|TRBV19|.
CASSIVEGNEQYF
TGTGCCAGTAGTATAGTTGAGGGGAACGAGCAGTACTTC
>TRBJ2-5|.|TRBV5-4|once
CASSSGSWRETQYF
TGTGCCAGCAGCTCCGGGAGCTGGCGGGAGACCCAGTACTTC
>TRBJ2-7|.|TRBV28|.
CASSFAGKGYEQYF
TGTGCCAGCAGTTTTGCGGGGAAGGGCTACGAGCAGTACTTC
>TRBJ1-4|.|TRBV2|.
CASSPMGAGGEKLFF
TGTGCCAGCAGCCCCATGGGGGCCGGGGGTGAAAAACTGTTTTTT
>TRBJ2-7|.|TRBV5-8|.
CASSLGLGNRYEQYF
TGTGCCAGCAGCTTGGGACTGGGGAACCGCTACGAGCAGTACTTC
>TRBJ1-5|.|TRBV3-1/TRBV3-2|.
CASSQERYQPQHF
TGTGCCAGCAGCCAAGAGAGGTATCAGCCCCAGCATTTT